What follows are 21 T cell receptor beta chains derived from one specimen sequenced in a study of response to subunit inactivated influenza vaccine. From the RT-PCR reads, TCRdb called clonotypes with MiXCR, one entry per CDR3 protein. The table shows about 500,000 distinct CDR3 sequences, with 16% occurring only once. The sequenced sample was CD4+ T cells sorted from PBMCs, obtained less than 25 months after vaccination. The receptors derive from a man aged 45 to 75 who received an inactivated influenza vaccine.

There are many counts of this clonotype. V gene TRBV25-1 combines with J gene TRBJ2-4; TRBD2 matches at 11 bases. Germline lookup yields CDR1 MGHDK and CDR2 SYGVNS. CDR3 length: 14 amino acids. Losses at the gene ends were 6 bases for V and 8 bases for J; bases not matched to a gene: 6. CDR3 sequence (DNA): TGTGCCAGCAGCGTAGCGGGGGGGGTGGACATTCAGTACTTC. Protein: CASSVAGGVDIQYF.

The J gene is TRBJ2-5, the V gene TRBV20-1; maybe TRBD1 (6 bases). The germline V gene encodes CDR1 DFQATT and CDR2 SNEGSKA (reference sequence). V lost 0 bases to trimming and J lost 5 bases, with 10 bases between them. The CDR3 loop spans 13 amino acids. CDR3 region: CSAREQGFETQYF. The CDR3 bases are TGCAGTGCTAGAGAACAGGGTTTCGAGACCCAGTACTTC.

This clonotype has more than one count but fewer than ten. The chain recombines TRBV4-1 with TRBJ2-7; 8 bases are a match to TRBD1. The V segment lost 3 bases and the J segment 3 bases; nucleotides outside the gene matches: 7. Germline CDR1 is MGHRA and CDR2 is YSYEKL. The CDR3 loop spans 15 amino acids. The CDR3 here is CASSQRAGQGYEQYF. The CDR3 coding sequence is TGCGCCAGCAGCCAGAGGGCCGGACAGGGCTACGAGCAGTACTTC.

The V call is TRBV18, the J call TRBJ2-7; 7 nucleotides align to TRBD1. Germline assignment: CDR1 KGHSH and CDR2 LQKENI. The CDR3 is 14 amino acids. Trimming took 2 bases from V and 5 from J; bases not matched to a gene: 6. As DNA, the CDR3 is TGTGCCAGCTCACCAACGGGACAGATAAACGAGCAGTACTTC. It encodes CASSPTGQINEQYF.

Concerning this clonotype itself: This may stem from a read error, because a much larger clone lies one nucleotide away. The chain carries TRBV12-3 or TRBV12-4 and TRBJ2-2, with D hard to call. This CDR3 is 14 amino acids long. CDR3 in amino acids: CASSLNSRTWELFF. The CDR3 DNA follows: TGTGCCAGCAGTCTAAATAGCCGCACCTGGGAGCTGTTTTTT.

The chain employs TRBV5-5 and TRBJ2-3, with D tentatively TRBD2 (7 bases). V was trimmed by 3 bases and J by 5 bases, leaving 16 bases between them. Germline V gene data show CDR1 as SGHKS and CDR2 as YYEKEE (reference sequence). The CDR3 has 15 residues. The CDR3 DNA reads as TGTGCCAGCAGCTCCTCCGGGGGGCATGGAGATACGCAGTATTTT. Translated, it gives CASSSSGGHGDTQYF.

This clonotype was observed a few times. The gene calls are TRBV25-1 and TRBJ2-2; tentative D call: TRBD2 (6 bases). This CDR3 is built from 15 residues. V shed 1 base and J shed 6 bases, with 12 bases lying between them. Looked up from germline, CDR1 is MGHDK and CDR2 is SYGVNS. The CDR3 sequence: CASSESGGRSGELFF. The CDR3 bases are TGTGCCAGCAGTGAATCCGGGGGTAGGTCCGGGGAGCTGTTTTTT.

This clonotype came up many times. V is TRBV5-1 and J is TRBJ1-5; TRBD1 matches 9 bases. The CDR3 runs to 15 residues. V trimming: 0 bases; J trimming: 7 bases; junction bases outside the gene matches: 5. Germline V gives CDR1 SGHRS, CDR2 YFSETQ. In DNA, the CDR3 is TGCGCCAGCAGCTTGGCGGGACAGGGAGGGCAGCCCCAGCATTTT. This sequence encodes CASSLAGQGGQPQHF.

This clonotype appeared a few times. This CDR3 reads CASSLASGGANTQYF. The CDR3 region has the DNA TGTGCCAGCAGCTTAGCTAGCGGGGGGGCGAATACGCAGTATTTT. The V and J genes are TRBV11-2 and TRBJ2-3; TRBD2 aligns across 12 bases. The V segment lost 1 base and the J segment 7 bases; nucleotides outside the gene matches: 3. The CDR3 runs to 15 residues. Germline V gene lookup returns CDR1 SGHAT and CDR2 FQNNGV.

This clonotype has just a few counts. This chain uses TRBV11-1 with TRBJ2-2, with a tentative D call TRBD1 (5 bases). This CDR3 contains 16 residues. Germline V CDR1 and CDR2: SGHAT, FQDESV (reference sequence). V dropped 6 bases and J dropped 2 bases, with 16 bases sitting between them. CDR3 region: CASSKKGVINTGELFF. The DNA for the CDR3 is TGTGCCAGCAGTAAAAAAGGGGTAATCAACACCGGGGAGCTGTTTTTT.

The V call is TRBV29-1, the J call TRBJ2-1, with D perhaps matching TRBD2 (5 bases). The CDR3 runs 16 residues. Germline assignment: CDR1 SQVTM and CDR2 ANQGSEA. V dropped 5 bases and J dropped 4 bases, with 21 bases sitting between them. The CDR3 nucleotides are TGCAGCGTTAGCCGTGCGGGCCCCGGCGATTACAATGAGCAGTTCTTC. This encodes CSVSRAGPGDYNEQFF.

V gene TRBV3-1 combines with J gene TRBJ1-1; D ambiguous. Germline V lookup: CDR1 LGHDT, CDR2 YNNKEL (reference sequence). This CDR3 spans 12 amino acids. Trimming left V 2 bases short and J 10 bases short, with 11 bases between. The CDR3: CASSQRERGAFF. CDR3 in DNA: TGTGCCAGCAGCCAAAGGGAACGAGGAGCTTTCTTT. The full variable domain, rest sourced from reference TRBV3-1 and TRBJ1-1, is DTAVSQTPKYLVTQMGNDKSIKCEQNLGHDTMYWYKQDSKKFLKIMFSYNNKELIINETVPNRFSPKSPDKAHLNLHINSLELGDSAVYFCASSQRERGAFFGQGTRLTVV.

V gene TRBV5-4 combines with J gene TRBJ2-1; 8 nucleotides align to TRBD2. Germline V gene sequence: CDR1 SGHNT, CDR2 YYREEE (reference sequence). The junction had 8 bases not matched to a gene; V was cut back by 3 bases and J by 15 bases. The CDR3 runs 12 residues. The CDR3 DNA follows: TGTGCCAGCAGCTCCATAGCGGGGTTATGGTTCTTC. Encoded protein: CASSSIAGLWFF.

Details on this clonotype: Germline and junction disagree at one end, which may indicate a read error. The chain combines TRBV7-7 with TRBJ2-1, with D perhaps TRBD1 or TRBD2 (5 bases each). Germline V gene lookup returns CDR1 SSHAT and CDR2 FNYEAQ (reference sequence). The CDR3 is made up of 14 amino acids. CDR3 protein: CASSLATMGDKQFF. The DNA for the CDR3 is TGTGCTAGCAGCTTAGCGACCATGGGGGATAAGCAGTTCTTC. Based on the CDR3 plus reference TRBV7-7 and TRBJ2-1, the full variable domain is GAGVSQSPRYKVTKRGQDVTLRCDPISSHATLYWYQQALGQGPEFLTYFNYEAQPDKSGLPSDRFSAERPEGSISTLTIQRTEQRDSAMYRCASSLATMGDKQFFGPGTRLTVL.

CDR3 in DNA: TGTGCCAGCAGCGTGGAGGGGGAAAATTCACCCCTCCACTTT. Its translation is CASSVEGENSPLHF. The rearrangement uses TRBV9 and TRBJ1-6, with a tentative D call TRBD1 (6 bases). Trimming pared 2 bases from V and 7 bases from J, leaving 10 bases between. The CDR3 runs 14 residues. The germline gives CDR1 SGDLS, CDR2 YYNGEE.

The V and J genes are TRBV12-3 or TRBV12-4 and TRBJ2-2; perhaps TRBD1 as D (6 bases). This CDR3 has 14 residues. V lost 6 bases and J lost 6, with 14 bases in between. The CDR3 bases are TGTGCCAGCAGGCGAACAGGGACCCCCGGGGAGCTGTTTTTT. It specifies CASRRTGTPGELFF.

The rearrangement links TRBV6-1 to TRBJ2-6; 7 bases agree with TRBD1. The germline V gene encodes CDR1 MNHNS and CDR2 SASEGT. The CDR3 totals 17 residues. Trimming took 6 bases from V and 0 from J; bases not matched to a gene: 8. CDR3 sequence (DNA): TGTGCCAGCAGAGGGACAGCTGTTAGCTCTGGGGCCAACGTCCTGACTTTC. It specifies CASRGTAVSSGANVLTF.

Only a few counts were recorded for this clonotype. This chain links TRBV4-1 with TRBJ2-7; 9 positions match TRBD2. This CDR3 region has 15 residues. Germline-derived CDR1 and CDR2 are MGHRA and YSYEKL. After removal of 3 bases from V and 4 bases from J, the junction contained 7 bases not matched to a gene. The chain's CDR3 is CASSQWRGGRYEQYF. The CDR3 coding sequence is TGCGCCAGCAGCCAGTGGCGGGGGGGTCGATACGAGCAGTACTTC.

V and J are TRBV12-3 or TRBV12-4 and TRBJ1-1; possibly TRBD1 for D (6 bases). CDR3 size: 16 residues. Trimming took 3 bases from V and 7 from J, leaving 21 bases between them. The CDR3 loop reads CASSFGFRGREGEAFF. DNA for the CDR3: TGTGCCAGCAGTTTTGGTTTCCGGGGGCGAGAGGGTGAAGCTTTCTTT.

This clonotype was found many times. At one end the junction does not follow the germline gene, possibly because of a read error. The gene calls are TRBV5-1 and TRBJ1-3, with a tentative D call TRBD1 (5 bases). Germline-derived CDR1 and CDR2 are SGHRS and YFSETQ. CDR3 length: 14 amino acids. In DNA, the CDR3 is TGTGCCAGCAGCTTGGCAGGGTCTGGAAACACCATATATTTT. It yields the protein CASSLAGSGNTIYF.

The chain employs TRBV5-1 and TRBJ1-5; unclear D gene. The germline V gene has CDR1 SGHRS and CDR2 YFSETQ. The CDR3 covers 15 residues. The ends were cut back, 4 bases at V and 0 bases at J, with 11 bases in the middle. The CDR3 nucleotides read TGCGCCAGCAGCCCGGGAGCCGGTAGCAATCAGCCCCAGCATTTT. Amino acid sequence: CASSPGAGSNQPQHF.